Reported below is one T cell receptor (beta chain). Naivety among CD8 cells was defined by CD45RO negativity and positive CCR7 selection, thereby excluding terminally differentiated effector memory CD45RA+ cells. Repertoires were generated with immunoSEQ multiplex PCR, while TCRdb's copy carries only in-frame clones and drops some. Of approximately 2,000,000 clones listed, 80% to 95% are singletons. The data belong to a study of shared clonotypes between healthy human individuals. The CDR3 contains 13 residues. Germline V lookup: CDR1 SEHNR, CDR2 FQNEAQ (reference sequence). Trimming stripped 6 bases from V and 5 bases from J, with 14 bases between.

The TCR originated in a young man in good health. Some clones in this sample may be carry-over from other donors' samples. Sequencing used naive CD8+ T cells from PBMCs. This rearrangement joins TRBV7-9 to TRBJ2-7; weak D call: TRBD2 (6 bases). The CDR3 sequence is CASSSGEKDEQYF. The CDR3 DNA reads TGTGCCAGCAGTTCGGGAGAAAAAGACGAGCAGTACTTC.